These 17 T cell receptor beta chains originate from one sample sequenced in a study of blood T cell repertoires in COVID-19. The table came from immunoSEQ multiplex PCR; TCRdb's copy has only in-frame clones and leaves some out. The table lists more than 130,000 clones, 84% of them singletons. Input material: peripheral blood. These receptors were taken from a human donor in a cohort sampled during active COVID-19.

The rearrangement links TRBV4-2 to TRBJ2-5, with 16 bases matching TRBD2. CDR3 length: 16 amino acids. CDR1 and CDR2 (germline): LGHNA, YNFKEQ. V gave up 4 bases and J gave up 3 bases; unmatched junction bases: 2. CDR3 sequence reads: CASSPGTSGGEETQYF. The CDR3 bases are TGTGCCAGCAGCCCCGGGACTAGCGGGGGGGAAGAGACCCAGTACTTC.

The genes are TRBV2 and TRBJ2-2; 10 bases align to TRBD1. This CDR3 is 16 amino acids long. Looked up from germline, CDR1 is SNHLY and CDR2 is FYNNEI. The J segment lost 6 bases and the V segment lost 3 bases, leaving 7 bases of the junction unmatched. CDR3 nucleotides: TGTGCCAGCAGTGAGGCCGGGACAGGGGAACCCGGGGAGCTGTTTTTT. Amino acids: CASSEAGTGEPGELFF.

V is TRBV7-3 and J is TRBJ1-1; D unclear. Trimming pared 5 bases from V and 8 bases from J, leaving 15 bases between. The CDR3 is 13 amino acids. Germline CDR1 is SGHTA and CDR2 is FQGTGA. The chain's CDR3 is CASSVDPGVEAFF. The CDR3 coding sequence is TGTGCCAGCAGCGTCGACCCCGGGGTGGAAGCTTTCTTT.

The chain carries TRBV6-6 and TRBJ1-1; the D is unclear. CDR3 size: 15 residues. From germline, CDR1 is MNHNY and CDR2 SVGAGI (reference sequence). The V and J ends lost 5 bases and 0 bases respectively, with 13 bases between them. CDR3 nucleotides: TGTGCCAGCAGTCATGGACGGGGTTTGAACACTGAAGCTTTCTTT. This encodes CASSHGRGLNTEAFF.

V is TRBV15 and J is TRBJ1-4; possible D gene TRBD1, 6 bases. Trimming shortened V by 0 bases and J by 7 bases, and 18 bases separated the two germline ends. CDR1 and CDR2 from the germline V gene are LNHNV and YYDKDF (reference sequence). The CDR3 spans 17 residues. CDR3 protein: CATSRDFKRRGFEKLFF. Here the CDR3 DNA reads TGTGCCACCAGCAGAGATTTCAAGCGCAGGGGATTTGAAAAACTGTTTTTT.

CDR3 bases: TGTGCCAGTAGTGTTTCGGGGGGTAACCAGTCACCCCTCCACTTT. This codes for CASSVSGGNQSPLHF. This rearrangement joins TRBV19 to TRBJ1-6, with a possible D match to TRBD1 (5 bases). CDR3 length: 15 residues. The germline V gene encodes CDR1 LNHDA and CDR2 SQIVND (reference sequence). V dropped 5 bases and J dropped 10 bases, with 18 bases sitting between them.

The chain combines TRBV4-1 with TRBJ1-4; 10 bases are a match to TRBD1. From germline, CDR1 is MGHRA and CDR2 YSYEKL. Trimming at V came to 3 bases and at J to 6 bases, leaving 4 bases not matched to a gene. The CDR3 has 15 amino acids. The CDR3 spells CASSQAGTGDEKLFF. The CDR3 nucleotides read TGCGCCAGCAGCCAGGCCGGGACAGGGGATGAAAAACTGTTTTTT.

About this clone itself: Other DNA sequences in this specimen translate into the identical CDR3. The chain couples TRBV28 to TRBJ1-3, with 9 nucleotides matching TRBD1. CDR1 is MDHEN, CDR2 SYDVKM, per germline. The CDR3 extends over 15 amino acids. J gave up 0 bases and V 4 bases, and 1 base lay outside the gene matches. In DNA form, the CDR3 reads TGTGCCAGCAGTTACAGGGGGCTCTCTGGAAACACCATATATTTT. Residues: CASSYRGLSGNTIYF.

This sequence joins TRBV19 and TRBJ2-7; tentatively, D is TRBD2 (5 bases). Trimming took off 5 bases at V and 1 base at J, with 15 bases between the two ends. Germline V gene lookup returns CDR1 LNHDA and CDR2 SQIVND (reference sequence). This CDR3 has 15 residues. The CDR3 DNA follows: TGTGCCAGTAGTGCCCTAGGAGGAACATCCTACGAGCAGTACTTC. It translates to CASSALGGTSYEQYF.

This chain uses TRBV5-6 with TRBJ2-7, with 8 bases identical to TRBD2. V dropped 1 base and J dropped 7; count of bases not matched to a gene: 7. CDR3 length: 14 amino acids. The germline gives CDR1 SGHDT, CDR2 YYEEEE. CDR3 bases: TGTGCCAGCAGCTTGATATCGGGGGGGCCTGAGCAGTACTTC. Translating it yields CASSLISGGPEQYF.

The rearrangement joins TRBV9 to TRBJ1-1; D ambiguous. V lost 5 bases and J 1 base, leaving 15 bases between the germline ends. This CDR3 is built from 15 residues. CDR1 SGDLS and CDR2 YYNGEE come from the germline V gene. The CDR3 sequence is CASSPFDGRNTEAFF. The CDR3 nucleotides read TGTGCCAGCAGTCCCTTCGACGGGAGGAACACTGAAGCTTTCTTT.

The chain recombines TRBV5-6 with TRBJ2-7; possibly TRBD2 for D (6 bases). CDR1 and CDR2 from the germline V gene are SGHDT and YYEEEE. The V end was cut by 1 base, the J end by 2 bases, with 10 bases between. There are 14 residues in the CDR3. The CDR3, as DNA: TGTGCCAGCAGCTTGTGGACTAACACCTACGAGCAGTACTTC. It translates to CASSLWTNTYEQYF.

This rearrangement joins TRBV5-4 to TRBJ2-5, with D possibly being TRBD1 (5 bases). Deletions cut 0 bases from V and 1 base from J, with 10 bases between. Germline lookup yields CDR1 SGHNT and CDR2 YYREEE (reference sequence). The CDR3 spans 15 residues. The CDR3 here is CASSLAAGIQETQYF. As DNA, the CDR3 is TGTGCCAGCAGCTTGGCGGCAGGGATCCAAGAGACCCAGTACTTC. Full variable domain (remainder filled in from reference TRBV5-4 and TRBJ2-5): ETGVTQSPTHLIKTRGQQVTLRCSSQSGHNTVSWYQQALGQGPQFIFQYYREEENGRGNFPPRFSGLQFPNYSSELNVNALELDDSALYLCASSLAAGIQETQYFGPGTRLLVL.

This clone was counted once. The CDR3 coding sequence is TGTGCCTGGGCGAGGGAGGGCAATTCACCCCTCCACTTT. Amino acid sequence: CAWAREGNSPLHF. The V call is TRBV30, the J call TRBJ1-6, with D hard to call. CDR3 size: 13 residues. V was pared by 5 bases and J by 7 bases, with 12 bases between. Germline-derived CDR1 and CDR2 are GTSNPN and SVGIG (reference sequence). Based on the CDR3 plus reference TRBV30 and TRBJ1-6, the full variable domain is SQTIHQWPATLVQPVGSPLSLECTVEGTSNPNLYWYRQAAGRGLQLLFYSVGIGQISSEVPQNLSASRPQDRQFILSSKKLLLSDSGFYLCAWAREGNSPLHFGNGTRLTVT.

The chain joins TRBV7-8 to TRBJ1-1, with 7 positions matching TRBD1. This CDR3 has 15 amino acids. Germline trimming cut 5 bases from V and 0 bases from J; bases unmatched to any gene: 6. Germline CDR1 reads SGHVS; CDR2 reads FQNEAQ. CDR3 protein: CASSNRQGVNTEAFF. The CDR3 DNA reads TGTGCCAGCAGCAACCGACAGGGAGTGAACACTGAAGCTTTCTTT. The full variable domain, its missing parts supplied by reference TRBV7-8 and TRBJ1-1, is GAGVSQSPRYKVAKRGQDVALRCDPISGHVSLFWYQQALGQGPEFLTYFQNEAQLDKSGLPSDRFFAERPEGSVSTLKIQRTQQEDSAVYLCASSNRQGVNTEAFFGQGTRLTVV.

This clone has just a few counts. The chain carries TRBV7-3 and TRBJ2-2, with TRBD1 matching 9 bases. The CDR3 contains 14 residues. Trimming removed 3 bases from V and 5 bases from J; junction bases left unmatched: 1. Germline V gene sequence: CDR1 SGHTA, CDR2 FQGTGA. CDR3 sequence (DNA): TGTGCCAGCAGCTTCGGGACAGGGACCGGGGAGCTGTTTTTT. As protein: CASSFGTGTGELFF.

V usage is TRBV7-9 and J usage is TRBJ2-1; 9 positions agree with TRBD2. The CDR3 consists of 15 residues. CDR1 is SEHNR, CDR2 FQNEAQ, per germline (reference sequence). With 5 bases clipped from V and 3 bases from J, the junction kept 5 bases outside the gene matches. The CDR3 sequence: CASSNSGGLYNEQFF. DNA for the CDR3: TGTGCCAGCAGCAATAGCGGGGGCCTCTACAATGAGCAGTTCTTC.